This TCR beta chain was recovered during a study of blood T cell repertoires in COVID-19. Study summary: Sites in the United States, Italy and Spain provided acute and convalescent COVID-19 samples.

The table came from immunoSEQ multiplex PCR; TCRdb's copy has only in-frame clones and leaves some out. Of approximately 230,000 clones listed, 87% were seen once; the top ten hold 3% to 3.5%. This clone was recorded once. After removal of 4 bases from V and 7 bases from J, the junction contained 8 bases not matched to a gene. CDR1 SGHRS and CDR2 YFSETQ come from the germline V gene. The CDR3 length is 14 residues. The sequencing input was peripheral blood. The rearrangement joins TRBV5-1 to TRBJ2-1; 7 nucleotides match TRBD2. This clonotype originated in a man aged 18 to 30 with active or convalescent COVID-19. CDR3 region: CASSGLGEGNEQFF. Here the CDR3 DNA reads TGCGCCAGCAGCGGTTTGGGGGAGGGAAATGAGCAGTTCTTC.